One and the same sample provided the 7 T cell receptor beta chains below, sequenced in a study of regulatory T cells in long-lasting Graves disease. Time point: newly diagnosed GD, antithyroid drugs for less than 3 months. PBMC RNA was the source of the TCR library. To make TCR beta libraries, researchers used iRepertoire HTBI primers and Arm-PCR of CDR3 regions. Each CDR3 protein is one row after TCRdb ran MiXCR on the multiplex PCR reads. The table lists hundreds of thousands of distinct CDR3 sequences, approximately 16% of them singletons. The sample also formed part of further work on T cells in Graves' hyperthyroidism and ophthalmopathy.

The sample consisted of peripheral blood mononuclear cells (PBMCs), taken at new diagnosis, from a patient treated with antithyroid drugs. Receptors originate from a man aged 35-49 years with Graves disease.

The chain couples TRBV5-1 to TRBJ2-1, with TRBD1 matching over 8 bases. Trimming at V came to 0 bases and at J to 3 bases, leaving 5 bases not matched to a gene. Per the germline V gene, CDR1 is SGHRS and CDR2 is YFSETQ. The CDR3 has 16 amino acids. The CDR3 nucleotides read TGCGCCAGCAGCTTGGCAACAGGGGGATTCTACAATGAGCAGTTCTTC. Translation gives CASSLATGGFYNEQFF.

This clonotype was counted only a few times. This chain connects TRBV4-3 to TRBJ2-2, with 9 bases fitting TRBD1. J lost 6 bases, V lost 4 bases, and 12 bases had no gene match. The CDR3 extends over 17 amino acids. The V gene's germline CDR1 is LGHNA and CDR2 YSLEER. Here the CDR3 reads CASSLIGRTGAPGELFF. The CDR3 DNA reads as TGCGCCAGCAGCCTCATCGGGAGGACAGGGGCCCCCGGGGAGCTGTTTTTT.

This rearrangement joins TRBV30 to TRBJ1-3; D not certain. The V and J ends lost 0 bases and 0 bases respectively, with 6 bases between them. Germline CDR1 is GTSNPN and CDR2 is SVGIG (reference sequence). The CDR3 spans 14 residues. CDR3 amino acids: CAWSVQPSGNTIYF. In DNA, the CDR3 is TGTGCCTGGAGTGTCCAACCCTCTGGAAACACCATATATTTT.

This clonotype has ten or more counts. The rearrangement uses TRBV28 and TRBJ2-7; tentatively, D is TRBD1 (5 bases). Germline V gene sequence: CDR1 MDHEN, CDR2 SYDVKM. The CDR3 sequence is 16 residues long. V lost 5 bases, J lost 2 bases, and 19 bases lay in between. The CDR3 region has the DNA TGTGCCAGCAGTCTCCACCTGGGGCTGCTGACCTACGAGCAGTACTTC. It encodes CASSLHLGLLTYEQYF.

This rearrangement joins TRBV6-1 to TRBJ1-5, with D perhaps TRBD1 (5 bases). CDR3 length: 15 amino acids. CDR1 is MNHNS and CDR2 is SASEGT in the germline V gene. Trimming took off 3 bases at V and 1 base at J, with 10 bases between the two ends. The CDR3 DNA reads TGTGCCAGCAGTGAGCATGGGGGGAGCAATCAGCCCCAGCATTTT. Encoded protein: CASSEHGGSNQPQHF.

A few counts support this clonotype. This rearrangement joins TRBV4-1 to TRBJ2-4; no definite D call. This CDR3 is built from 19 residues. V dropped 2 bases and J dropped 2 bases, with 22 bases sitting between them. Germline V gene lookup returns CDR1 MGHRA and CDR2 YSYEKL. The CDR3 reads CASSQIKISPDMPKNIQYF. DNA of the CDR3: TGCGCCAGCAGCCAAATAAAAATAAGTCCCGATATGCCCAAAAACATTCAGTACTTC.

Comments on this clonotype: A far larger clone lies a single base away; this is likely a read error. The chain is built from TRBV4-1 and TRBJ2-3; a possible D gene is TRBD2 (5 bases). The end of the DNA fits TRBJ2-5 better, so the J call may be wrong. CDR1 MGHRA and CDR2 YSYEKL come from the germline V gene. The CDR3 covers 14 residues. The CDR3 DNA sequence: TGTGCCAGCAGCCAAGGTGTACCAGCGGCGGCCCAGTACTTC. As protein: CASSQGVPAAAQYF.